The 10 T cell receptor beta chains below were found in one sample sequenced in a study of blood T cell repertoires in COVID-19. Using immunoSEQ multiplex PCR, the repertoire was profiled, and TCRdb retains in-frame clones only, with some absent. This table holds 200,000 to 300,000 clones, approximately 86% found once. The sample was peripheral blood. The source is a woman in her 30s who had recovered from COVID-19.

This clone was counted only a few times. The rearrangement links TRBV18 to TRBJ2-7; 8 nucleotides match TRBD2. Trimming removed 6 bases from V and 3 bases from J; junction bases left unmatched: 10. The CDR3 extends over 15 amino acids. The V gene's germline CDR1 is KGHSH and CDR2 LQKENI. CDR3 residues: CASSPTIAGSYEQYF. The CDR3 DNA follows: TGTGCCAGCTCCCCTACTATAGCGGGGAGCTACGAGCAGTACTTC. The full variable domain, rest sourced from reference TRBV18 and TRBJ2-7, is NAGVMQNPRHLVRRRGQEARLRCSPMKGHSHVYWYRQLPEEGLKFMVYLQKENIIDESGMPKERFSAEFPKEGPSILRIQQVVRGDSAAYFCASSPTIAGSYEQYFGPGTRLTVT.

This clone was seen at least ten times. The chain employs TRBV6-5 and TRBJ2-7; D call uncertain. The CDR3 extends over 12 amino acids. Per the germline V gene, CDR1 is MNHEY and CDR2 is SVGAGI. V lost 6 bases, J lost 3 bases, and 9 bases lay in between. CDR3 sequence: CASSLGGYEQYF. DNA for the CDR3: TGTGCCAGCAGCCTCGGCGGCTACGAGCAGTACTTC.

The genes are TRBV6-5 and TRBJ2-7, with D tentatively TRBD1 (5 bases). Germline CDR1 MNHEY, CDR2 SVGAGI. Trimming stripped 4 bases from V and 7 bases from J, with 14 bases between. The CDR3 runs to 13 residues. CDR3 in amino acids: CASSSGLSGEQYF. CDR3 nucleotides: TGTGCCAGCAGTTCAGGGCTTAGTGGGGAGCAGTACTTC.

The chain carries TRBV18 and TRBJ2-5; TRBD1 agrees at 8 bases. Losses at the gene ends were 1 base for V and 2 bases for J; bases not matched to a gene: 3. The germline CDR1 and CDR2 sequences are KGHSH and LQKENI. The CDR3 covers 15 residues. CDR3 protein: CASSPRQGSQETQYF. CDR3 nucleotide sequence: TGTGCCAGCTCACCACGACAGGGGTCTCAAGAGACCCAGTACTTC.

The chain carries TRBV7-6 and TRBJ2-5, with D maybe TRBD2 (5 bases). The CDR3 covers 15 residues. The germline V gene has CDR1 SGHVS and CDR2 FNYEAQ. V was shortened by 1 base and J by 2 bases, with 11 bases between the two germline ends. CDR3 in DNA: TGTGCCAGCAGCTTAGTGGCTGGACTGCAAGAGACCCAGTACTTC. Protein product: CASSLVAGLQETQYF.

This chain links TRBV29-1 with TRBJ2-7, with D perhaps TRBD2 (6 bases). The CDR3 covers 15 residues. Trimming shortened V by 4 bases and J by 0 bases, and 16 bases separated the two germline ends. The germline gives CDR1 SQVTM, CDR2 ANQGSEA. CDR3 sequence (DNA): TGCAGCGTTGCACCCCGGACGGGGGACTCCTACGAGCAGTACTTC. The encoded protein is CSVAPRTGDSYEQYF.

CDR3 protein: CAISELAGYEQYF. In DNA, the CDR3 is TGTGCCATCAGTGAACTAGCGGGCTACGAGCAGTACTTC. This chain uses TRBV10-3 with TRBJ2-7, with TRBD2 matching over 9 bases. The trim removed 3 bases at V and 3 bases at J, leaving 0 bases unmatched. There are 13 residues in the CDR3. Germline V gene lookup returns CDR1 ENHRY and CDR2 SYGVKD.

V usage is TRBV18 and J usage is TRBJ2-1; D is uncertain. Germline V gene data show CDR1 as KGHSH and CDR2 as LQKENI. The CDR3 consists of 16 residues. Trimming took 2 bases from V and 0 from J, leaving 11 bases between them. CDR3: CASSPKVAGSYNEQFF. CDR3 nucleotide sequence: TGTGCCAGCTCACCAAAGGTGGCAGGCTCCTACAATGAGCAGTTCTTC.

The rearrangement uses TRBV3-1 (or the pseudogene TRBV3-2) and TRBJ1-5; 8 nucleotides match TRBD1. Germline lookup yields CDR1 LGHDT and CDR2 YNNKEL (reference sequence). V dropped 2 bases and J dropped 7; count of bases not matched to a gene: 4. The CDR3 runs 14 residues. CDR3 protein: CASSQQGAGQPQHF. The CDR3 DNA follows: TGTGCCAGCAGCCAACAGGGGGCCGGACAGCCCCAGCATTTT.

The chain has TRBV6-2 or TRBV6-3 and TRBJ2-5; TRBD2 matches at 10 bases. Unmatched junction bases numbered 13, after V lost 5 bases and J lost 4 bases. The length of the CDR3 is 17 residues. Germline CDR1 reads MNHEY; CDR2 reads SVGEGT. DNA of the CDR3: TGTGCCAGCAGTAGGGGGTGGGAACTAGCGGGGAGAGAGACCCAGTACTTC. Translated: CASSRGWELAGRETQYF.